One T cell receptor beta chain is described in this entry. Its antigen is still unknown. This specimen comes from a study of T cell repertoires in cytomegalovirus infection. Overall study context: Evidence of both CMV infection and a matching HLA type came from public TCR beta signatures.

Study-wide points: Ex vivo, HLA-C-restricted CMV-specific TCR beta clonotypes prevailed over the rest of the response. Identification of carriers of CMV plus the relevant HLA was performed using cumulative public TCR beta family frequency.

This CDR3 contains 14 residues. Trimming cost V 2 bases and J 1 base, with 6 bases left between them. From the reads, TCRdb called clonotypes with MiXCR, one entry per CDR3 protein. The table lists 180,000 or so distinct CDR3 sequences, 17% of them singletons. The material sequenced was CD8+ T cells from PBMCs. This rearrangement joins TRBV12-3 or TRBV12-4 to TRBJ1-5, with D perhaps matching TRBD1 (5 bases). This clonotype was obtained from a human donor in good health (CMV status not recorded). Some clones in this sample may be carry-over from other donors' samples. As DNA, the CDR3 is TGTGCCAGCAGTTTATGGGGCAGCAATCAGCCCCAGCATTTT. Protein: CASSLWGSNQPQHF.